A single sample is the source of the 5 T cell receptor beta chains below, sequenced in a study of T cells in narcolepsy. The data were produced by immunoSEQ multiplex PCR, yet TCRdb's version contains in-frame clones alone and is incomplete. The table lists tens of thousands of clones, about four fifths of them singletons. Input material: CD45RA- memory CD4+ T cells from PBMCs. These receptors were collected from a human donor with narcolepsy.

The sample holds one count of this clone. The rearrangement links TRBV7-2 to TRBJ2-1; D may correspond to TRBD1 or TRBD2 (6 bases each). V was pared by 2 bases and J by 2 bases, with 16 bases between. This CDR3 is built from 17 residues. From germline, CDR1 is SGHTA and CDR2 FQGNSA. The CDR3 DNA reads as TGTGCCAGCAGCTTATTCACCCCGGGGGCAACCTACAATGAGCAGTTCTTC. This sequence encodes CASSLFTPGATYNEQFF. Variable domain in full (rest from reference TRBV7-2 and TRBJ2-1): GAGVSQSPSNKVTEKGKDVELRCDPISGHTALYWYRQSLGQGLEFLIYFQGNSAPDKSGLPSDRFSAERTGGSVSTLTIQRTQQEDSAVYLCASSLFTPGATYNEQFFGPGTRLTVL.

V usage is TRBV5-1 and J usage is TRBJ1-2; TRBD1 aligns across 7 bases. CDR3 length: 13 amino acids. V lost 4 bases to trimming and J lost 4 bases; unmatched junction nucleotides: 4. Germline values: CDR1 SGHRS, CDR2 YFSETQ. This CDR3 reads CASSPGQIYGYTF. CDR3 DNA sequence: TGCGCCAGCAGCCCGGGACAGATCTATGGCTACACCTTC. Supplemented by reference TRBV5-1 and TRBJ1-2, the full variable domain reads KAGVTQTPRYLIKTRGQQVTLSCSPISGHRSVSWYQQTPGQGLQFLFEYFSETQRNKGNFPGRFSGRQFSNSRSEMNVSTLELGDSALYLCASSPGQIYGYTFGSGTRLTVV.

This clone showed up just once. This chain links TRBV2 with TRBJ2-1; D perhaps matches TRBD2 (6 bases). Germline V gives CDR1 SNHLY, CDR2 FYNNEI. The CDR3 runs to 14 residues. V was pared by 0 bases and J by 10 bases, with 13 bases between. The CDR3 sequence is CASSEARGAGEQFF. The CDR3 region has the DNA TGTGCCAGCAGTGAAGCGCGTGGGGCGGGGGAGCAGTTCTTC.

The chain links TRBV28 to TRBJ2-7; D gene uncertain. Trimming removed 5 bases from V and 6 bases from J, with 14 bases in between. This CDR3 comprises 13 residues. The germline gives CDR1 MDHEN, CDR2 SYDVKM. CDR3 sequence: CASSRLTFREQYF. In DNA form, the CDR3 reads TGTGCCAGCAGTCGGTTGACGTTTCGCGAGCAGTACTTC. Full variable domain (rest looked up from reference TRBV28 and TRBJ2-7): DVKVTQSSRYLVKRTGEKVFLECVQDMDHENMFWYRQDPGLGLRLIYFSYDVKMKEKGDIPEGYSVSREKKERFSLILESASTNQTSMYLCASSRLTFREQYFGPGTRLTVT.

The CDR3 DNA follows: TGTGCCAGCAGTTACTCGAAAACCGCGCCGCGCGAGCAGTACTTC. Translation gives CASSYSKTAPREQYF. V and J are TRBV6-5 and TRBJ2-7; D is unresolved. The V end was cut by 0 bases, the J end by 6 bases, with 15 bases between. Per germline, CDR1 MNHEY and CDR2 SVGAGI. The CDR3 has 15 amino acids.